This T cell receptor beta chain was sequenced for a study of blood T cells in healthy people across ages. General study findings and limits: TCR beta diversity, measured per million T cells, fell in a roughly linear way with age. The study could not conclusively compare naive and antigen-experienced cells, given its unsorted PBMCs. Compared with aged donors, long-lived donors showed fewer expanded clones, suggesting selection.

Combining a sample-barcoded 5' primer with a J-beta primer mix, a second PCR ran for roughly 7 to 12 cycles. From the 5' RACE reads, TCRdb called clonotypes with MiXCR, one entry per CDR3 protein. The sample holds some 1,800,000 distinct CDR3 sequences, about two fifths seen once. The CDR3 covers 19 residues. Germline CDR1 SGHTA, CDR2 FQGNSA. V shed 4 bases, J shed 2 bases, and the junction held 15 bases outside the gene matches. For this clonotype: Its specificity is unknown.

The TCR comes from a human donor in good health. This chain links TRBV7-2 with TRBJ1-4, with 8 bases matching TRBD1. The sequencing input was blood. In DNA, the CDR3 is TGTGCCAGCAGCTCGCGACCAAAACAGGGGGAGGGCACTAATGAAAAACTGTTTTTT. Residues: CASSSRPKQGEGTNEKLFF. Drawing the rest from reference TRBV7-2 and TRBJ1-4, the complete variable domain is GAGVSQSPSNKVTEKGKDVELRCDPISGHTALYWYRQSLGQGLEFLIYFQGNSAPDKSGLPSDRFSAERTGGSVSTLTIQRTQQEDSAVYLCASSSRPKQGEGTNEKLFFGSGTQLSVL.